A selection of T cell receptor beta chains follows, all from one sample in a study of cytomegalovirus exposure and HLA in healthy donors. The table came from immunoSEQ multiplex PCR; TCRdb's copy has only in-frame clones and leaves some out. The sample contains approximately 100,000 clones, around 79% of which appear only once. The sequencing input was PBMCs. These receptor sequences come from a woman aged 40 to 49 in good health and CMV-seronegative. CDR3s include the opening cysteine and the closing phenylalanine or tryptophan. The D gene is left open where the match is weak. Size is omitted from some rows. Given values are once, few, many or a class for expanded clones.

>-|TRBJ1-3|TRBV6-7|TRBD1
TGTGCCAGCAACTCTCAGACAGGGCGCGGAAACACCATATATTTT
CASNSQTGRGNTIYF
>-|TRBJ2-3|TRBV29-1|-
TGCAGCGTTGAGGTGGTTCTCGATCAGATTACGCAGTATTTT
CSVEVVLDQITQYF
>-|TRBJ2-2|TRBV5-4|TRBD1
TGTGCCAGCAGCATTACAGGGGGCAGAGGCGGGGAGCTGTTTTTT
CASSITGGRGGELFF
>few|TRBJ2-1|TRBV29-1|-
TGCAGCTCCTCAGGGGGGGACAGGTCCAGTGAGCAGTTCTTC
CSSSGGDRSSEQFF
>-|TRBJ1-2|TRBV29-1|TRBD1
TGCAGCGTGGTGGACAGGGAGGGTTACTATGGCTACACCTTC
CSVVDREGYYGYTF
>once|TRBJ1-2|TRBV30|TRBD1
TGTGCCTGGAGTTTCCAGGGGGCTCGTCCCCTATATGGCTACACCTTC
CAWSFQGARPLYGYTF
>-|TRBJ2-7|TRBV29-1|-
TGCAGCTTCTACGACAGCTCCTACGAGCAGTACTTC
CSFYDSSYEQYF
>-|TRBJ2-1|TRBV21-1|-
TGTGCCAGCAGGCAACCGGGACTAGCGGGGGAACCCCAGTTCTTC
CASRQPGLAGEPQFF
>-|TRBJ1-3|TRBV27|TRBD1
TGTGCCAGCAGAGCAGGGACAGGCTCTGGAAACACCATATATTTT
CASRAGTGSGNTIYF
>-|TRBJ2-3|TRBV4-1|TRBD2
TGCGCCAGCAGCCAAGATTTTGGTCGGGGACTAGCTGTCTCAGATACGCAGTATTTT
CASSQDFGRGLAVSDTQYF
>-|TRBJ1-2|TRBV25-1|-
TGTGCCAGCAGTGACAGGTTTTATGGCTACACCTTC
CASSDRFYGYTF
>-|TRBJ1-2|TRBV19|-
TGTGCCAGTAGTGCTGCCGGGTCTAACTATGGCTACACCTTC
CASSAAGSNYGYTF
>-|TRBJ1-2|TRBV6-5|-
TGTGCCAGCAGTTACGCTCCAGGGCTTAACTATGGCTACAGCTTC
CASSYAPGLNYGYSF
>-|TRBJ1-1|TRBV7-9|-
TGTGCCAGCAGCTCGGGCGCGGGAGCTTTCTTT
CASSSGAGAFF